What follows are 2 T cell receptor beta chains derived from one specimen sequenced in a study of T cell responses to AZD1222 COVID-19 vaccine (dated by TCRdb to the early 2020s). Per the publication, the time point label means: about 28 days (+/-7) after the second vaccine dose. The method behind the library was the immunoSEQ multiplex PCR assay. Drawn from immuneACCESS, this table holds only the in-frame rearrangements with V and J called that TCRdb kept. Clones are partly lost; checked studies trace under half to an unresolved V gene and leave the rest unexplained. For this sample the table gives roughly 180,000 clones, of which roughly 94% were detected only once. The ten largest account for 1.3% of the sample. Sequenced here: peripheral blood, sampled 28 days after the second AZD1222 dose. These receptors all come from an adult who received the AZD1222 COVID-19 vaccine.

The genes are TRBV5-8 and TRBJ2-3; 10 bases are a match to TRBD2. CDR1 SGHTS and CDR2 YDEGEE come from the germline V gene. The CDR3 loop spans 19 amino acids. J was trimmed by 1 base and V by 4 bases; bases with no gene match: 15. The CDR3 reads CASSMNIGWGLARTDTQYF. As DNA, the CDR3 is TGTGCCAGCAGCATGAATATCGGCTGGGGACTAGCGCGCACAGATACGCAGTATTTT.

This chain joins TRBV5-1 and TRBJ2-5; possibly TRBD1 for D (5 bases). Germline CDR1 reads SGHRS; CDR2 reads YFSETQ. The CDR3 is 16 residues long. V was trimmed by 0 bases and J by 0 bases, leaving 12 bases between them. CDR3 region: CASSLDGHLYQETQYF. In nucleotides, the CDR3 is TGCGCCAGCAGCTTGGACGGACACCTCTACCAAGAGACCCAGTACTTC.